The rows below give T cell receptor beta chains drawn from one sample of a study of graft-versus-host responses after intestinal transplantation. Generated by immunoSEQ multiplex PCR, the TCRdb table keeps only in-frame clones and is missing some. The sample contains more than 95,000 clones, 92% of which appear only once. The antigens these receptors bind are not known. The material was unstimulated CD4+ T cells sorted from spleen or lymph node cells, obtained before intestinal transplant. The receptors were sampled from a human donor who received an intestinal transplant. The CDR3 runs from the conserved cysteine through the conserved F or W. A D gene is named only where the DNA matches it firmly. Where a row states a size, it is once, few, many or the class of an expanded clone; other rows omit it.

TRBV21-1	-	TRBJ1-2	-	CASSKCNRSRFPYYGYTF	TGTGCCAGCAGCAAATGTAACAGGTCTCGATTCCCATACTATGGCTACACCTTC
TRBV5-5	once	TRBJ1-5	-	CASRKQGDQPQHF	TGTGCCAGCAGGAAACAGGGTGATCAGCCCCAGCATTTT
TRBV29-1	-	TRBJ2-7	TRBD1	CSVARGQWGEQYF	TGCAGCGTTGCCAGGGGGCAGTGGGGCGAGCAGTACTTC
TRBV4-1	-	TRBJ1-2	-	CASSQDLNRVLSPYGYTF	TGCGCCAGCAGCCAAGATCTGAACAGGGTCCTCTCCCCTTATGGCTACACCTTC
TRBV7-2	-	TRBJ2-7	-	CASTRTLSSYEQYF	TGTGCCAGCACCAGGACTTTGAGCTCCTACGAGCAGTACTTC
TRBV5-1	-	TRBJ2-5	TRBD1	CASSLVLSRTGVETQYF	TGCGCCAGCAGCTTGGTTCTGTCCAGGACAGGGGTCGAGACCCAGTACTTC
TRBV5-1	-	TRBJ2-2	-	CASSLISAGELFF	TGCGCCAGCAGCTTAATTTCCGCCGGGGAGCTGTTTTTT
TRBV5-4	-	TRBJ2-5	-	CASSQSRRTQYF	TGTGCCAGCAGCCAATCCCGGAGGACCCAGTACTTC
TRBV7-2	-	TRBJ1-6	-	CASSGQNSPLHF	TGTGCCAGCAGCGGACAGAATTCACCCCTCCACTTT
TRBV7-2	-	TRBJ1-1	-	CASSLGPGGQRRAFF	TGTGCCAGCAGCTTAGGCCCAGGCGGACAGCGGCGGGCTTTCTTT
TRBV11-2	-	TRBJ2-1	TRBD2	CASSPGTSGSGNEQFF	TGTGCCAGCAGCCCCGGGACTAGCGGGAGTGGGAATGAGCAGTTCTTC
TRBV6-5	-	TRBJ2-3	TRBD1	CASTERDRDTDTQYF	TGTGCCAGCACCGAGAGGGACAGGGACACAGATACGCAGTATTTT
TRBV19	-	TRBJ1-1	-	CASSKRENTEAFF	TGTGCCAGTAGTAAGAGAGAGAACACTGAAGCTTTCTTT
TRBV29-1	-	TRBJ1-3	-	CSVIRDSGNTIYF	TGCAGCGTGATCCGGGACTCTGGAAACACCATATATTTT
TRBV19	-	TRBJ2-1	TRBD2	CASSLQAGVYNEQFF	TGTGCCAGTAGTTTGCAAGCGGGAGTGTACAATGAGCAGTTCTTC
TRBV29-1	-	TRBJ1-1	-	CSVRVNTEAFF	TGCAGCGTTCGGGTAAACACTGAAGCTTTCTTT
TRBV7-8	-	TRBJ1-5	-	CASSLARGGATGNQPQHF	TGTGCCAGCAGCTTAGCACGGGGGGGGGCAACTGGCAATCAGCCCCAGCATTTT
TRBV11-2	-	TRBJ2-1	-	CASSLWLAEQFF	TGTGCCAGCAGCTTGTGGCTAGCAGAGCAGTTCTTC
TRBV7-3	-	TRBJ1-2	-	CASRTGYGYTF	TGTGCCAGCAGGACGGGATATGGCTACACCTTC
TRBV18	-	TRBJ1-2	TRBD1	CASSPGLQGLLNGYTF	TGTGCCAGCTCACCAGGATTACAGGGGCTGCTGAATGGCTACACCTTC
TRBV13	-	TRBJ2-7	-	CASSLGLGYYEQYF	TGTGCCAGCAGCTTAGGCCTCGGGTACTACGAGCAGTACTTC
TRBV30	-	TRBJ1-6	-	CAWSVGQANSPLHF	TGTGCCTGGAGTGTAGGACAAGCGAATTCACCCCTCCACTTT
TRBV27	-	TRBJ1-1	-	CASSIQGLGAFF	TGTGCCAGCAGTATACAGGGCCTCGGAGCTTTCTTT
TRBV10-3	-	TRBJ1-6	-	CAIRKQGLGDSPLHF	TGTGCCATCAGAAAACAGGGATTGGGGGATTCACCCCTCCACTTT
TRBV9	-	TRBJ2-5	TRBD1	CASSKDRGGETQYF	TGTGCCAGCAGCAAAGACAGGGGGGGAGAGACCCAGTACTTC
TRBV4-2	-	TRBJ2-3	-	CASRGGMGDTQYF	TGTGCCAGCAGAGGCGGGATGGGAGATACGCAGTATTTT
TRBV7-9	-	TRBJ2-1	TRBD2	CASSLAYRGTSGFGNEQFF	TGTGCCAGCAGCTTAGCCTACCGAGGGACTAGCGGCTTTGGTAATGAGCAGTTCTTC
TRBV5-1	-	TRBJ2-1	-	CASSLSGSYNEQFF	TGCGCCAGCAGCTTATCGGGCTCCTACAATGAGCAGTTCTTC
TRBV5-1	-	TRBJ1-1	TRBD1	CASSPQAGTATEAFF	TGCGCCAGCAGCCCGCAAGCCGGGACAGCGACTGAAGCTTTCTTT
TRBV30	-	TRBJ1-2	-	CAWSVVIGGSYGYTF	TGTGCCTGGAGTGTCGTGATCGGTGGTAGCTATGGCTACACCTTC
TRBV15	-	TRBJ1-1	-	CATSRPGNAEAFF	TGTGCCACCAGTCGTCCAGGGAATGCTGAAGCTTTCTTT
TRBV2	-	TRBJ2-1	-	CASSQGLGEQFF	TGTGCCAGCAGTCAGGGTCTGGGGGAGCAGTTCTTC
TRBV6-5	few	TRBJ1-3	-	CASSYHPQGKNTIYF	TGTGCCAGCAGTTACCATCCTCAGGGGAAGAACACCATATATTTT
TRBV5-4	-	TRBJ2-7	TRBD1	CASSSGTGTYEQYF	TGTGCCAGCAGCTCCGGGACAGGGACGTACGAGCAGTACTTC
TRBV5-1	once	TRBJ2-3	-	CASSFATGDTQYF	TGCGCCAGCAGCTTTGCCACAGGGGATACGCAGTATTTT
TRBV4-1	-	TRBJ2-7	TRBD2	CASSQEIGLAGSYEQYF	TGCGCCAGCAGCCAAGAGATAGGACTAGCGGGCTCCTACGAGCAGTACTTC
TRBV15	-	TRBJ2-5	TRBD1	CATSRHREAGQGVSETQYF	TGTGCCACCAGCAGACACCGCGAGGCGGGACAGGGCGTTTCGGAGACCCAGTACTTC
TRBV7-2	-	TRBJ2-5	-	CASSLAYGQETQYF	TGTGCCAGCAGCTTAGCCTATGGCCAAGAGACCCAGTACTTC
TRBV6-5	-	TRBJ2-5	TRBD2	CASSYRDYLWGETQYF	TGTGCCAGCAGTTACCGGGACTACCTTTGGGGAGAGACCCAGTACTTC
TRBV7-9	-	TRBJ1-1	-	CASSQSQEAFF	TGTGCCAGCAGCCAGTCCCAAGAAGCTTTCTTT
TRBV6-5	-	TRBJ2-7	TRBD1	CASSGTGTGGYEQYF	TGTGCTAGCAGTGGCACCGGGACAGGGGGGTACGAGCAGTACTTC
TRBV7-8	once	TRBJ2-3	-	CASSQRNRAGTDTQYF	TGTGCCAGCAGCCAACGTAACAGGGCCGGCACAGATACGCAGTATTTT
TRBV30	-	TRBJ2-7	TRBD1	CAWSGSGQGHEQYF	TGTGCCTGGAGTGGAAGCGGACAGGGCCACGAGCAGTACTTC